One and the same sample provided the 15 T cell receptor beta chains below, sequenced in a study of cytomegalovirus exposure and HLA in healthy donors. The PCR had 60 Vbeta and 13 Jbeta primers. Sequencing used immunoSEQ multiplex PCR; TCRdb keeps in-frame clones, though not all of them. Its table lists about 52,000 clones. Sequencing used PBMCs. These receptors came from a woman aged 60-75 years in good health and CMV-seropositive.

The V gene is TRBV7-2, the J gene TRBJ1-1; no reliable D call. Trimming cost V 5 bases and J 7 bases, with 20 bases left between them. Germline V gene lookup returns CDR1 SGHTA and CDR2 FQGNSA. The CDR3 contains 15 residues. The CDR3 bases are TGTGCCAGCAGCGATCGGGGATCCACCGTAGTTGAAGCTTTCTTT. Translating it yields CASSDRGSTVVEAFF. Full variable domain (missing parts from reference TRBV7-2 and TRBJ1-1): GAGVSQSPSNKVTEKGKDVELRCDPISGHTALYWYRQSLGQGLEFLIYFQGNSAPDKSGLPSDRFSAERTGGSVSTLTIQRTQQEDSAVYLCASSDRGSTVVEAFFGQGTRLTVV.

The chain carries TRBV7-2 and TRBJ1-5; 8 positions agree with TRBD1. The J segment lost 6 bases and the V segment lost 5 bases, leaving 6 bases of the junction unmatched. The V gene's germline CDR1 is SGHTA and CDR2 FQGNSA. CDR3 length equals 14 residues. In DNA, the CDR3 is TGTGCCAGCAGCCCAGACAGGGGCCGTCAGCCCCAGCATTTT. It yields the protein CASSPDRGRQPQHF.

CDR3 nucleotides: TGTGCCAGCAGCTTAGCGGGTATTGACACTGAAGCTTTCTTT. It translates to CASSLAGIDTEAFF. The chain uses TRBV11-3 and TRBJ1-1, with D hard to call. Trimming cost V 1 base and J 3 bases, with 9 bases left between them. The CDR3 sequence is 14 residues long. Germline V gene data show CDR1 as SGHNT and CDR2 as YENEEA.

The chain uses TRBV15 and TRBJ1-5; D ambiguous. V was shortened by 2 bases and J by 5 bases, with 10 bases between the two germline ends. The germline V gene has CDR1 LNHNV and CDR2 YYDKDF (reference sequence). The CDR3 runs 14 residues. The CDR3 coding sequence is TGTGCCACCAGCAGATCTGGGGAGGATCAGCCCCAGCATTTT. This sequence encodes CATSRSGEDQPQHF.

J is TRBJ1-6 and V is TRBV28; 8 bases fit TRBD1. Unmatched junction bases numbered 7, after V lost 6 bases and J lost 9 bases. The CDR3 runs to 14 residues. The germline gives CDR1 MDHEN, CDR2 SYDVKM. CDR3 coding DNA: TGTGCCAGCAGGTCTGGACAGGGTCGTTCACCCCTCCACTTT. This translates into CASRSGQGRSPLHF.

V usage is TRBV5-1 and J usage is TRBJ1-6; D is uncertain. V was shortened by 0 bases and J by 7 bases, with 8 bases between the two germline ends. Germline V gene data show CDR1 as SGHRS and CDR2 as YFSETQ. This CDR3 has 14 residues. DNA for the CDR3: TGCGCCAGCAGCTTGGTTGTGTCAAATTCACCCCTCCACTTT. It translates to CASSLVVSNSPLHF.

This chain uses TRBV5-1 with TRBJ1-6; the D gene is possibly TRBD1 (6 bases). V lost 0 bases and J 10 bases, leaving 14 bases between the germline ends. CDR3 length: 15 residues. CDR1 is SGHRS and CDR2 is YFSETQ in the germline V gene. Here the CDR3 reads CASSLEWGPESPLHF. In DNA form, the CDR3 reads TGCGCCAGCAGCTTGGAATGGGGGCCGGAGTCACCCCTCCACTTT. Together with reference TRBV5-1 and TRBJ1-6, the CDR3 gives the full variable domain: KAGVTQTPRYLIKTRGQQVTLSCSPISGHRSVSWYQQTPGQGLQFLFEYFSETQRNKGNFPGRFSGRQFSNSRSEMNVSTLELGDSALYLCASSLEWGPESPLHFGNGTRLTVT.

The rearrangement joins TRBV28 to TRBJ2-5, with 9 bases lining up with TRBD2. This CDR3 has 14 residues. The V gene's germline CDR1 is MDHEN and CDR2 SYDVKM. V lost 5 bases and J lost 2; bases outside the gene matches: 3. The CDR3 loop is CASSLLAGQETQYF. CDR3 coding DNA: TGTGCCAGCAGTCTTCTAGCGGGGCAAGAGACCCAGTACTTC.

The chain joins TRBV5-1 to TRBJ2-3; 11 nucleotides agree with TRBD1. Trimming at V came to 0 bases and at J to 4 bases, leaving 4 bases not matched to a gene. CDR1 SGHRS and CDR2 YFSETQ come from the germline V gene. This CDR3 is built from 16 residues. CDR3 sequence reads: CASSLEGQGAPDTQYF. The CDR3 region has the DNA TGCGCCAGCAGCTTGGAAGGACAGGGGGCCCCAGATACGCAGTATTTT.

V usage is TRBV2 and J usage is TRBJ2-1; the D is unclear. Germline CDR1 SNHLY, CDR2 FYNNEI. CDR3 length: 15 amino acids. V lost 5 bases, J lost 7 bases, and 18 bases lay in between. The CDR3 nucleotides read TGTGCCAGCAGTCCCACAATCGGCGGATCTAATGAGCAGTTCTTC. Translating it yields CASSPTIGGSNEQFF.

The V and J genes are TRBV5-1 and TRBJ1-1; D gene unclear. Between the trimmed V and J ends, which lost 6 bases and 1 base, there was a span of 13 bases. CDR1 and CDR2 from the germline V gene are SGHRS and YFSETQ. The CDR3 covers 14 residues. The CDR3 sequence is CASNLVAGNTEAFF. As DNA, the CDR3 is TGCGCCAGCAACCTGGTTGCAGGGAACACTGAAGCTTTCTTT.

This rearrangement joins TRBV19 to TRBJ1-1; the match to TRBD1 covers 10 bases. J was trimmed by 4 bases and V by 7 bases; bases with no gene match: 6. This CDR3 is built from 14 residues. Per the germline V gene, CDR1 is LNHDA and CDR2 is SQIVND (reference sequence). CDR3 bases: TGTGCCAGTACCGGACAGGGGGATGGCACTGAAGCTTTCTTT. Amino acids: CASTGQGDGTEAFF.

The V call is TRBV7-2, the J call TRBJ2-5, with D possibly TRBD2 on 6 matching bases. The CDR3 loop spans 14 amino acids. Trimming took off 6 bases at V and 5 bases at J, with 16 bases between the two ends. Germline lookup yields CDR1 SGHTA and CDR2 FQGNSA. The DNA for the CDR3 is TGTGCCAGCAGTCTTCGCGGGGCTGGGGAGACCCAGTACTTC. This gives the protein CASSLRGAGETQYF. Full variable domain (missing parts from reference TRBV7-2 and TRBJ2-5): GAGVSQSPSNKVTEKGKDVELRCDPISGHTALYWYRQSLGQGLEFLIYFQGNSAPDKSGLPSDRFSAERTGGSVSTLTIQRTQQEDSAVYLCASSLRGAGETQYFGPGTRLLVL.

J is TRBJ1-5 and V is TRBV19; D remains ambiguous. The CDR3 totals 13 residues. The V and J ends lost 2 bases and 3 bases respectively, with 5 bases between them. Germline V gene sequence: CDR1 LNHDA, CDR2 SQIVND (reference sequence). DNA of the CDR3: TGTGCCAGTAGTATAAAACTCAATCAGCCCCAGCATTTT. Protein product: CASSIKLNQPQHF.

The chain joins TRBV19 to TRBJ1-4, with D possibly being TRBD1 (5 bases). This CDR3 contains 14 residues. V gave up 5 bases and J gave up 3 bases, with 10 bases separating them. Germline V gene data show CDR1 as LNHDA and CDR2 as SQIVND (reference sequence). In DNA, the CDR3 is TGTGCCAGTAGTTTTACAGGCCCTAATGAAAAACTGTTTTTT. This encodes CASSFTGPNEKLFF.